This paragraph covers one T cell receptor (beta chain) sequence. Its target is unknown. This CDR3 region has 13 residues. Germline CDR1 reads MNHGY; CDR2 reads SVAAGI. Deletions cut 11 bases from V and 5 bases from J, with 15 bases between. The data belong to a study of shared clonotypes between healthy human individuals. Study background: Three plates were used per donor for CD4 naive, three for CD4 memory, two for CD8 naive and one for CD8 memory. General study findings and limits: Rarefaction curves obtained for sorted subsets showed sequencing incomplete despite large depth.

The data were produced by immunoSEQ multiplex PCR, yet TCRdb's version contains in-frame clones alone and is incomplete. The sample includes about 2.4 million clones, approximately 93% seen only once; the top ten take more than 0.35%. V is TRBV6-9 and J is TRBJ1-4, with a weak D call TRBD1 (6 bases). The sample taken for sequencing was naive CD4+ T cells from PBMCs. This sample's subset: CD45RA+ positively selected. The clonotype originates from a man aged 18-30 years in good health. Some clones in this sample may be carry-over from other donors' samples. CDR3 nucleotide sequence: TGTGCCTCGTGGGGGGCACCGAATGAAAAACTGTTTTTT. Translation gives CASWGAPNEKLFF.